The clone carrying this TCR beta chain was found a few times. What it binds is unknown. The germline CDR1 and CDR2 sequences are SGHAT and FQNNGV. This CDR3 comprises 14 residues. V shed 3 bases, J shed 5 bases, and the junction held 2 bases outside the gene matches. These data belong to a study of early T cells in non-severe SARS-CoV-2 infection. Study background: It was bulk RNA from unsorted whole blood that was sequenced, and the chains were unpaired.

Study results and limitations: Clonotype matching in VDJdb favored anti-spike CD8 responses and did not capture private and CD4 specificities.

Individual cDNA molecules received unique molecular identifiers during library preparation. One entry per CDR3 protein results from TCRdb running MiXCR on the 5' RACE reads. The table lists around 67,000 distinct CDR3 sequences, more than 9% of them singletons, with 3.5% to 4% in the top ten. The receptor was isolated from an adult who was a healthcare worker with PCR-confirmed SARS-CoV-2 infection or an uninfected control (not recorded which). J is TRBJ2-2 and V is TRBV11-2, with 8 positions matching TRBD1. The sample comprised whole blood. The CDR3 coding sequence is TGTGCCAGCAGCTTGCAGGGGGCTACCGGGGAGCTGTTTTTT. Amino acid sequence: CASSLQGATGELFF.